Each of the 10 T cell receptor beta chains below was sequenced from the same sample in a study of PD-L1 blockade in urothelial cancer. Repertoires were generated with immunoSEQ multiplex PCR, while TCRdb's copy carries only in-frame clones and drops some. The table shows 45,000 to 50,000 clones, with around 88% occurring only once. The source was PBMCs, collected around atezolizumab (anti-PD-L1) treatment. The receptors were sampled from an elderly man with urothelial cancer.

The V gene is TRBV11-2, the J gene TRBJ1-2; 9 nucleotides align to TRBD1. Trimming took 0 bases from V and 2 from J; bases not matched to a gene: 4. The CDR3 is made up of 16 amino acids. CDR1 is SGHAT, CDR2 FQNNGV, per germline. The CDR3 protein is CASSLEVGQGNYGYTF. The CDR3 DNA reads TGTGCCAGCAGCTTAGAGGTTGGACAGGGGAACTATGGCTACACCTTC.

This rearrangement joins TRBV30 to TRBJ2-3; 13 nucleotides line up with TRBD2. Germline CDR1 GTSNPN, CDR2 SVGIG (reference sequence). The CDR3 contains 17 residues. V was pared by 7 bases and J by 6 bases, with 16 bases of the junction left unmatched. CDR3 coding DNA: TGTGCCTCCGACCTTCGGACTAGCGGGAGAAAGCGGGATACGCAGTATTTT. Its translation: CASDLRTSGRKRDTQYF.

This sequence joins TRBV27 and TRBJ2-7; 7 nucleotides line up with TRBD1. From germline, CDR1 is MNHEY and CDR2 SMNVEV (reference sequence). The CDR3 loop spans 15 amino acids. The V and J ends lost 9 bases and 0 bases, in that order; junction bases with no gene match: 11. The CDR3 here is CASKIGQDRSYEQYF. As DNA, the CDR3 is TGTGCCAGTAAGATTGGACAGGACCGCTCCTACGAGCAGTACTTC.

This chain joins TRBV5-5 and TRBJ1-1, with D perhaps TRBD1 (5 bases). Trimming cost V 8 bases and J 8 bases, with 19 bases left between them. The length of the CDR3 is 13 residues. Germline CDR1 is SGHKS and CDR2 is YYEKEE (reference sequence). Written as DNA, the CDR3 is TGTGCCAGTGCCGACAGCCCGATACCCGAAGCTTTCTTT. Protein: CASADSPIPEAFF.

V is TRBV10-3 and J is TRBJ2-1; D gene ambiguous. The V gene lost 0 bases and the J gene lost 7 bases, with 13 bases spanning the gap. Germline values: CDR1 ENHRY, CDR2 SYGVKD. This CDR3 has 15 residues. The CDR3: CAISESQGGSNEQFF. The CDR3 DNA reads as TGTGCCATCAGTGAGTCCCAAGGCGGCTCAAATGAGCAGTTCTTC.

The chain has TRBV28 and TRBJ2-7, with D perhaps TRBD2 (5 bases). V was pared by 4 bases and J by 6 bases, with 16 bases between. The germline CDR1 and CDR2 sequences are MDHEN and SYDVKM. The CDR3 totals 14 residues. CDR3 nucleotides: TGTGCCAGCAGTTCCTTAGGGCTGCTAGCCGAGCAGTACTTC. Translation: CASSSLGLLAEQYF.

The V gene is TRBV27, the J gene TRBJ1-2, with 8 nucleotides matching TRBD1. CDR1 MNHEY and CDR2 SMNVEV come from the germline V gene (reference sequence). The J segment lost 7 bases and the V segment lost 6 bases, leaving 4 bases of the junction unmatched. The CDR3 has 12 amino acids. The CDR3 DNA reads TGTGCCAGCAGGACAGGGGACTCTGGCTACACCTTC. This translates into CASRTGDSGYTF.

J is TRBJ1-5 and V is TRBV5-5, with a tentative D call TRBD1 (6 bases). Germline lookup yields CDR1 SGHKS and CDR2 YYEKEE (reference sequence). The ends were cut back, 4 bases at V and 6 bases at J, with 17 bases in the middle. The CDR3 spans 15 residues. The CDR3 sequence: CASSHQTGRVQPQHF. CDR3 in DNA: TGTGCCAGCAGCCACCAGACAGGCAGAGTTCAGCCCCAGCATTTT.

This clone was recorded a few times. The CDR3 nucleotides read TGTGCCAGCAGCTTGGGTACAGGGGGTTCGGGGTACGAGCAGTACTTC. Translation gives CASSLGTGGSGYEQYF. The chain has TRBV5-5 and TRBJ2-7; 8 nucleotides agree with TRBD1. CDR1 and CDR2 (germline): SGHKS, YYEKEE (reference sequence). J gave up 4 bases and V 0 bases, and 9 bases lay outside the gene matches. The CDR3 is 16 residues long. Full variable domain (remainder filled in from reference TRBV5-5 and TRBJ2-7): DAGVTQSPTHLIKTRGQQVTLRCSPISGHKSVSWYQQVLGQGPQFIFQYYEKEERGRGNFPDRFSARQFPNYSSELNVNALLLGDSALYLCASSLGTGGSGYEQYFGPGTRLTVT.

This clone has just one count. The chain recombines TRBV11-2 with TRBJ1-1, with 9 bases identical to TRBD1. The CDR3 length is 16 residues. Germline V gives CDR1 SGHAT, CDR2 FQNNGV. J lost 6 bases, V lost 5 bases, and 13 bases had no gene match. The CDR3, as DNA: TGTGCCAGCAGCCGTCTTTCGGGACAGGGTGGGGCTGAAGCTTTCTTT. As protein: CASSRLSGQGGAEAFF.